A selection of T cell receptor beta chains follows, all from one sample in a study of CD8 T cells in ankylosing spondylitis. TCRdb recomputed calls from the 5' RACE reads with MiXCR, one row per CDR3 protein. The sample contains roughly 64,000 distinct CDR3 sequences, around 6.5% of which appear only once. Sequencing input: synovial fluid, either unsorted or a sorted T cell fraction (not recorded which). These TCRs come from a male donor with ankylosing spondylitis. Each CDR3 is given with its conserved first and last residue. A D gene is named only where the DNA matches it firmly. Clone size, where shown, is once, few, many, or a class for clones that have expanded.

D | J | size | V | CDR3 | DNA
NA | TRBJ2-3 | many | TRBV4-3 | CASSQQTTTDTQYF | TGCGCCAGCAGCCAACAAACTACCACAGATACGCAGTATTTT
NA | TRBJ2-7 | NA | TRBV29-1 | CSVGWVRGNEQYF | TGCAGCGTTGGGTGGGTCAGGGGAAACGAGCAGTACTTC
NA | TRBJ2-1 | many | TRBV11-2 | CASSPPLRHNEQFF | TGTGCCAGCAGCCCCCCGTTAAGACACAATGAGCAGTTCTTC
NA | TRBJ1-5 | many | TRBV6-1 | CASKTDSNQPQHF | TGTGCCAGCAAGACGGACAGCAATCAGCCCCAGCATTTT
TRBD1 | TRBJ2-3 | many | TRBV10-3 | CAISGGQVTDTQYF | TGTGCCATCAGCGGGGGACAGGTCACAGATACGCAGTATTTT
TRBD2 | TRBJ2-1 | NA | TRBV12-3/TRBV12-4 | CASSLARGEDNEQFF | TGTGCCAGCAGTTTAGCGCGGGGGGAAGACAATGAGCAGTTCTTC
TRBD2 | TRBJ2-1 | few | TRBV7-3 | CASSSSGRYNEQFF | TGTGCCAGCAGCTCGAGCGGGAGGTATAATGAGCAGTTCTTC
NA | TRBJ1-2 | few | TRBV28 | CASSPPGGSRGYTF | TGTGCCAGCAGTCCGCCTGGCGGTTCTCGGGGCTACACCTTC
NA | TRBJ2-2 | many | TRBV10-3 | CAISELWDPETWNTGELFF | TGTGCCATCAGTGAGTTATGGGACCCAGAAACCTGGAACACCGGGGAGCTGTTTTTT
TRBD1 | TRBJ2-2 | NA | TRBV6-2/TRBV6-3 | CASRDRVSGELFF | TGTGCCAGCAGGGACAGGGTATCCGGGGAGCTGTTTTTT
NA | TRBJ2-4 | few | TRBV20-1 | CSAPGTLDTKNIQYF | TGCAGTGCCCCCGGGACACTCGACACCAAAAACATTCAGTACTTC
TRBD1 | TRBJ2-2 | NA | TRBV28 | CASSLHRGDTGELFF | TGTGCCAGCAGCCTCCACAGGGGTGACACCGGGGAGCTGTTTTTT
TRBD2 | TRBJ2-7 | NA | TRBV6-1 | CASSELGGRGYEQYF | TGTGCCAGCAGTGAACTCGGCGGGAGAGGTTACGAGCAGTACTTC
NA | TRBJ1-6 | many | TRBV30 | CAWRGTAGHSPLHF | TGTGCCTGGAGGGGGACGGCGGGACATTCACCCCTCCACTTT
TRBD1 | TRBJ2-3 | many | TRBV6-2/TRBV6-3 | CASRDGQGTDTQYF | TGTGCCAGCAGAGACGGACAGGGCACAGATACGCAGTATTTT
NA | TRBJ2-1 | few | TRBV4-3 | CASSQGATGSYNEQFF | TGCGCCAGCAGCCAAGGCGCGACAGGCTCCTACAATGAGCAGTTCTTC
TRBD2 | TRBJ2-5 | NA | TRBV27 | CASSRNRGLAVETQYF | TGTGCCAGCAGTCGGAATAGGGGACTAGCGGTAGAGACCCAGTACTTC
TRBD1 | TRBJ1-4 | many | TRBV7-2 | CASSLTGGITNEKLFF | TGTGCCAGCAGCTTGACAGGGGGGATAACTAATGAAAAACTGTTTTTT
NA | TRBJ2-7 | many | TRBV15 | CATSREGRVGEQYF | TGTGCCACCAGCAGAGAAGGTCGGGTAGGCGAGCAGTACTTC
TRBD1 | TRBJ1-6 | many | TRBV20-1 | CSARGQIYNSPLHF | TGCAGTGCTAGGGGACAGATCTATAATTCACCCCTCCACTTT
NA | TRBJ2-7 | few | TRBV7-2 | CASSLVSSYEQYF | TGTGCCAGCAGCCTCGTCAGCTCCTACGAGCAGTACTTC
NA | TRBJ1-1 | medium-sized | TRBV29-1 | CSVEGAGDTEAFF | TGCAGCGTTGAAGGTGCGGGGGACACTGAAGCTTTCTTT
TRBD2 | TRBJ2-7 | few | TRBV5-1 | CASSPGLRGGGIGDF | TGCGCCAGCAGCCCCGGGCTCCGTGGGGGGGGGATTGGAGACTTC
NA | TRBJ2-3 | NA | TRBV24-1 | CATSDSGRGMGTDTQYF | TGTGCCACCAGTGATTCCGGACGGGGGATGGGCACAGATACGCAGTATTTT
NA | TRBJ2-2 | few | TRBV28 | CASSPMGQNTGELFF | TGTGCCAGCAGTCCCATGGGGCAGAACACCGGGGAGCTGTTTTTT
TRBD1 | TRBJ1-4 | NA | TRBV7-9 | CASSLIGTVEKLFF | TGTGCCAGCAGCTTAATCGGGACAGTTGAAAAACTGTTTTTT
TRBD2 | TRBJ2-3 | many | TRBV20-1 | CSARVPSGRTDTQYF | TGCAGTGCTAGAGTACCTAGCGGGAGGACAGATACGCAGTATTTT
NA | TRBJ2-1 | many | TRBV5-1 | CASSLFASAGNEQFF | TGCGCCAGCAGCTTGTTTGCATCAGCAGGGAATGAGCAGTTCTTC
NA | TRBJ1-4 | many | TRBV28 | CASILRGTNEKLFF | TGTGCCAGCATCCTCAGGGGAACTAATGAAAAACTGTTTTTT
TRBD2 | TRBJ2-2 | many | TRBV5-1 | CASSSGTSGTGTGELFF | TGCGCCAGCAGCTCCGGAACTAGCGGGACGGGCACCGGGGAGCTGTTTTTT
NA | TRBJ1-3 | many | TRBV14 | CASSPLRGTSGNTIYF | TGTGCCAGCAGCCCACTACGAGGTACATCTGGAAACACCATATATTTT
NA | TRBJ2-1 | many | TRBV7-2 | CASSNRVNEQFF | TGTGCCAGCAGCAATCGGGTTAATGAGCAGTTCTTC
NA | TRBJ2-1 | many | TRBV7-2 | CASSLAPREWDEQFF | TGTGCCAGCAGCTTGGCCCCAAGGGAGTGGGATGAGCAGTTCTTC
NA | TRBJ2-1 | many | TRBV24-1 | CATSDYQGNEQFF | TGTGCCACCAGTGATTATCAGGGCAATGAGCAGTTCTTC
NA | TRBJ2-1 | few | TRBV7-8 | CASTLARPGSSYNEQFF | TGTGCCAGCACCTTAGCACGCCCTGGCAGCTCCTACAATGAGCAGTTCTTC
TRBD2 | TRBJ2-5 | few | TRBV20-1 | CSARVPREGRQETQYF | TGCAGTGCTAGAGTCCCGCGGGAGGGCCGCCAAGAGACCCAGTACTTC
NA | TRBJ2-6 | NA | TRBV29-1 | CSASPSGANVLTF | TGCAGCGCTTCCCCCTCTGGGGCAAACGTCCTGACTTTC
NA | TRBJ2-7 | many | TRBV5-1 | CASSLTQISEQYF | TGCGCCAGCAGCTTGACACAGATCTCCGAGCAGTACTTC
NA | TRBJ2-7 | many | TRBV2 | CASSHNEQYF | TGTGCCAGCAGTCATAACGAGCAGTACTTC
NA | TRBJ1-6 | many | TRBV14 | CASSRGRRPNSPLHF | TGTGCCAGCAGCCGTGGAAGAAGACCTAATTCACCCCTCCACTTT
TRBD1 | TRBJ2-5 | many | TRBV11-2 | CASSWGTGRETQYF | TGTGCCAGCAGCTGGGGGACAGGGCGAGAGACCCAGTACTTC
NA | TRBJ1-3 | many | TRBV5-1 | CASSAQTSSGNTIYF | TGCGCCAGCAGCGCGCAGACCAGCTCTGGAAACACCATATATTTT
NA | TRBJ2-2 | NA | TRBV7-2 | CASSLILPATNTGELFF | TGTGCCAGCAGCTTAATTCTCCCAGCTACGAACACCGGGGAGCTGTTTTTT
NA | TRBJ1-2 | NA | TRBV6-1 | CASRPSLRYGYTF | TGTGCCAGCAGACCTTCCCTCAGATATGGCTACACCTTC